A selection of T cell receptor beta chains follows, all from one sample in a study of Ad26.COV2.S vaccination and SARS-CoV-2 variants. Profiling relied on immunoSEQ multiplex PCR, and the TCRdb table lists in-frame clones only, not all of them. In the table there are about half a million clones, about 88% of which are singletons. The input for sequencing was peripheral blood, taken in a trial of Ad26.COV2.S vaccine versus placebo. These receptors were obtained from a person aged 18 to 59 who received the Ad26.COV2.S COVID-19 vaccine or a placebo. Both conserved end residues are part of each CDR3. Each record gives: V gene, J gene, CDR3 protein.

TRBV15,TRBJ2-7,CATSSDREGPYEQYF
TRBV4-3,TRBJ1-6,CASSQENRLRPLHF
TRBV28,TRBJ2-6,CASSLSPGAPGANVLTF
TRBV7-3,TRBJ1-1,CASSQVGGQFGNTEAFF
TRBV9,TRBJ2-7,CASSAEDRAYYEQYF
TRBV18,TRBJ1-1,CASSPQGGGDTEAFF
TRBV6-2/TRBV6-3,TRBJ1-1,CASSYSGQGLRMNTEAFF
TRBV7-2,TRBJ2-3,CASSLRSETSGRRDTQYF
TRBV18,TRBJ1-1,CASSPPSVNTEAFF
TRBV9,TRBJ2-5,CASSVGWGRGETQYF
TRBV27,TRBJ2-1,CASSLVTRVGKSEQFF
TRBV7-3,TRBJ2-7,CASSLTSGGPYEQYF
TRBV7-2,TRBJ2-5,CASSLSSSGEETQYF
TRBV27,TRBJ2-7,CASSFSFGIGPYEQYF
TRBV12-3/TRBV12-4,TRBJ1-2,CASSATGSYGYTF
TRBV27,TRBJ2-5,CASSSQSRRLAVFQETQYF
TRBV2,TRBJ2-7,CASRTHYETYEQYF
TRBV28,TRBJ2-1,CASSFYAAEVPRVQFF
TRBV6-6,TRBJ1-2,CASKLAGGAYGYTF
TRBV14,TRBJ2-5,CASSPLGTVQETQYF
TRBV9,TRBJ1-1,CASSVAGSRNTEAFF
TRBV12-2,TRBJ2-7,CASRLAVRLAGAYEQYF
TRBV4-2,TRBJ1-3,CASSQEAPRTGSGNTIYF
TRBV6-1,TRBJ2-1,CASSVPTGTGLFGFYNEQFF
TRBV2,TRBJ1-1,CASSDDGANTEAFF
TRBV11-2,TRBJ1-6,CASSLAGTAYSPLHF
TRBV19,TRBJ1-2,CASSIVPGDYGYTF
TRBV19,TRBJ1-6,CASSIGDTGSPLHF
TRBV2,TRBJ2-1,CASIGGDPYNEQFF
TRBV7-9,TRBJ1-4,CASSHDGGTNEKLFF
TRBV18,TRBJ2-7,CASSGRGLAYEQYF
TRBV28,TRBJ2-3,CASSLYRVLAGGSTDTQYF
TRBV7-9,TRBJ2-5,CASSLGGLVQETQYF
TRBV9,TRBJ1-1,CASSTGTGGPNTEAFF
TRBV14,TRBJ2-5,CASSHGWLEETQYF
TRBV28,TRBJ1-2,CASSLLGAGHGYTF
TRBV14,TRBJ1-1,CASSLTGHFEAFF
TRBV11-2,TRBJ2-7,CASSLTGLIYEQYF
TRBV5-5,TRBJ1-6,CASSLASGTSNSPLHF
TRBV6-5,TRBJ1-6,CASRRTGADNSPLHF
TRBV28,TRBJ1-2,CASLTGSLSGYTF
TRBV11-3,TRBJ2-1,CASSHTSGSSYNEQFF
TRBV27,TRBJ2-6,CASRTGGGVAGANVLTF
TRBV11-2,TRBJ2-7,CASSSYRGQGEQYF
TRBV2,TRBJ1-1,CASSVRSSRDRDRGMNTEAFF
TRBV19,TRBJ2-1,CASSMSVLAGGPSYNEQFF
TRBV2,TRBJ2-7,CASSELDTSSYEQYF
TRBV27,TRBJ1-2,CASRPSGISGGYTF
TRBV6-5,TRBJ1-2,CASSYSGQGALGYTF
TRBV7-8,TRBJ1-1,CASSLNRENTEAFF